One and the same sample provided the 13 T cell receptor beta chains below, sequenced in a study of shared clonotypes between healthy human individuals. Generated by immunoSEQ multiplex PCR, the TCRdb table keeps only in-frame clones and is missing some. The sample lists about 2.3 million clones; 90% to 95% were seen once. Sequencing used naive CD4+ T cells from PBMCs. The sample's subset: CD45RA+ positively selected. The source is a man younger than 30 in good health. Some clones in this sample may be carry-over from other donors' samples.

The rearrangement joins TRBV7-8 to TRBJ1-2; TRBD1 aligns across 8 bases. CDR3 size: 16 residues. Germline CDR1 SGHVS, CDR2 FQNEAQ. Trimming cost V 0 bases and J 3 bases; bases outside gene matches: 6. CDR3 nucleotides: TGTGCCAGCAGCTTAGCGACGTCGGGACAGGACTATGGCTACACCTTC. This codes for CASSLATSGQDYGYTF. The whole variable domain, filled in from reference TRBV7-8 and TRBJ1-2, reads GAGVSQSPRYKVAKRGQDVALRCDPISGHVSLFWYQQALGQGPEFLTYFQNEAQLDKSGLPSDRFFAERPEGSVSTLKIQRTQQEDSAVYLCASSLATSGQDYGYTFGSGTRLTVV.

On this clone itself: The sample has other DNA sequences that encode this CDR3 too. The chain uses TRBV29-1 and TRBJ2-3; 7 bases match TRBD1. The V and J ends lost 6 bases and 3 bases, in that order; junction bases with no gene match: 6. In germline, CDR1 is SQVTM, CDR2 ANQGSEA. CDR3 length equals 13 residues. The CDR3 nucleotides read TGCAGCGTGGGGACAGTTTTGACAGATACGCAGTATTTT. This sequence encodes CSVGTVLTDTQYF.

The chain uses TRBV18 and TRBJ2-3; D possibly corresponds to TRBD2 (6 bases). Trimming left V 2 bases short and J 0 bases short, with 9 bases between. The CDR3 consists of 15 residues. Germline CDR1 reads KGHSH; CDR2 reads LQKENI. CDR3 protein: CASSPLSGSTDTQYF. The CDR3 DNA sequence: TGTGCCAGCTCACCATTAAGCGGGAGCACAGATACGCAGTATTTT.

This chain links TRBV27 with TRBJ1-5; 8 nucleotides line up with TRBD1. Germline assignment: CDR1 MNHEY and CDR2 SMNVEV (reference sequence). This CDR3 has 14 residues. With 6 bases clipped from V and 5 bases from J, the junction kept 6 bases outside the gene matches. The CDR3 sequence is CASSPQGADQPQHF. CDR3 in DNA: TGTGCCAGCAGCCCCCAGGGGGCAGATCAGCCCCAGCATTTT.

The chain employs TRBV19 and TRBJ2-7, with 8 nucleotides matching TRBD1. This CDR3 has 14 residues. The germline V gene encodes CDR1 LNHDA and CDR2 SQIVND (reference sequence). J lost 3 bases, V lost 4 bases, and 5 bases had no gene match. CDR3: CASSTGGSLYEQYF. In DNA, the CDR3 is TGTGCCAGTAGTACAGGGGGCTCCCTCTACGAGCAGTACTTC.

The V call is TRBV4-2, the J call TRBJ2-7; D remains unclear. Germline V CDR1 and CDR2: LGHNA, YNFKEQ. The CDR3 has 14 residues. The V end was cut by 3 bases, the J end by 7 bases, with 16 bases between. DNA of the CDR3: TGTGCCAGCAGCCACCCCCGCTTGGAAGGGGAGCAGTACTTC. This encodes CASSHPRLEGEQYF.

J is TRBJ1-2 and V is TRBV19; D perhaps matches TRBD1 (6 bases). Trimming removed 8 bases from V and 6 bases from J, with 13 bases in between. CDR1 is LNHDA and CDR2 is SQIVND in the germline V gene (reference sequence). The CDR3 spans 12 residues. The CDR3 bases are TGTGCCAGTTCCCCAGGGGAGAATGGCTACACCTTC. This encodes CASSPGENGYTF. Together with reference TRBV19 and TRBJ1-2, the CDR3 gives the full variable domain: DGGITQSPKYLFRKEGQNVTLSCEQNLNHDAMYWYRQDPGQGLRLIYYSQIVNDFQKGDIAEGYSVSREKKESFPLTVTSAQKNPTAFYLCASSPGENGYTFGSGTRLTVV.

This chain uses TRBV29-1 with TRBJ2-1; D gene unclear. The CDR3 runs 11 residues. Germline V gene lookup returns CDR1 SQVTM and CDR2 ANQGSEA. Trimming left V 0 bases short and J 15 bases short, with 12 bases between. This chain's CDR3 is CSVEDRAVGFF. The CDR3 DNA reads as TGCAGCGTTGAAGATCGGGCGGTTGGGTTCTTC.

The J gene is TRBJ2-2, the V gene TRBV28; TRBD1 agrees at 8 bases. J gave up 3 bases and V 6 bases, and 12 bases lay outside the gene matches. The CDR3 extends over 17 amino acids. The germline V gene has CDR1 MDHEN and CDR2 SYDVKM. The CDR3: CASRPGQGVGDTGELFF. CDR3 DNA sequence: TGTGCCAGCAGGCCAGGACAGGGAGTAGGGGACACCGGGGAGCTGTTTTTT.

This chain uses TRBV11-2 with TRBJ2-5, with a weak D call TRBD1 (6 bases). Germline lookup yields CDR1 SGHAT and CDR2 FQNNGV. The ends were cut back, 5 bases at V and 2 bases at J, with 12 bases in the middle. CDR3 length equals 14 residues. As DNA, the CDR3 is TGTGCCAGCAGCCGCTACAGGGCGCAAGAGACCCAGTACTTC. The encoded protein is CASSRYRAQETQYF.

This clone was observed a few times. The chain couples TRBV2 to TRBJ2-2, with D unresolved. The germline V gene encodes CDR1 SNHLY and CDR2 FYNNEI. This CDR3 region has 11 residues. Trimming removed 3 bases at V and 11 bases at J, with 7 bases between. CDR3 DNA sequence: TGTGCCAGCAGTGAGTTTAACGAGCTGTTTTTT. It translates to CASSEFNELFF.

The chain couples TRBV25-1 to TRBJ1-2; weak D call: TRBD1 (5 bases). V was pared by 2 bases and J by 2 bases, with 18 bases between. There are 17 residues in the CDR3. The germline CDR1 and CDR2 sequences are MGHDK and SYGVNS. In nucleotides, the CDR3 is TGTGCCAGCAGTGAAACGCCGGGACGCTCTGGGAACTATGGCTACACCTTC. This sequence encodes CASSETPGRSGNYGYTF.

This clone came up a few times. V gene TRBV20-1 combines with J gene TRBJ1-2; D uncertain. Germline V gives CDR1 DFQATT, CDR2 SNEGSKA (reference sequence). The ends were cut back, 5 bases at V and 2 bases at J, with 3 bases in the middle. CDR3 length equals 10 residues. CDR3 in amino acids: CSAWNYGYTF. The CDR3 region has the DNA TGCAGTGCTTGGAACTATGGCTACACCTTC.